The next 9 T cell receptor beta chains were all read from a single sample in a study of spatial heterogeneity in lung cancer. Study-level findings and limits: Tumor mutation count correlated with how many alpha and beta TCRs expanded intratumorally.

TCRdb fed the 5' RACE reads into MiXCR, producing one record per CDR3 protein. The sample includes 15,000 to 20,000 distinct CDR3 sequences, roughly 6% of them seen just once. This sample's time point: sample taken at primary tumor resection. For these TCRs, the target antigens are not known. The source material was lung tumor tissue, sampled at surgery. Receptors were obtained from a female donor with early-stage non-small cell lung cancer.

In this sample, this clonotype turned up many times. The rearrangement joins TRBV27 to TRBJ2-2; D is perhaps TRBD1 (6 bases). V gave up 7 bases and J gave up 5 bases, with 14 bases separating them. Germline V gene data show CDR1 as MNHEY and CDR2 as SMNVEV (reference sequence). The CDR3 consists of 14 residues. CDR3 coding DNA: TGTGCCAGCAAGAGATTTCAGGGGACCGGGGAGCTGTTTTTT. Translation: CASKRFQGTGELFF.

This clonotype has a count of ten or more. This chain joins TRBV20-1 and TRBJ1-5; the D is unclear. Germline-derived CDR1 and CDR2 are DFQATT and SNEGSKA (reference sequence). This CDR3 has 14 amino acids. Deletions cut 2 bases from V and 5 bases from J, with 13 bases between. The CDR3 coding sequence is TGCAGTGCTAGATTAATGGGCACGTATCAGCCCCAGCATTTT. As protein: CSARLMGTYQPQHF.

The J gene is TRBJ2-3, the V gene TRBV20-1, with D possibly TRBD1 on 6 matching bases. This CDR3 has 15 residues. Trimming removed 2 bases at V and 0 bases at J, with 12 bases between. The V gene's germline CDR1 is DFQATT and CDR2 SNEGSKA (reference sequence). CDR3 region: CSARSPRGSTDTQYF. In DNA, the CDR3 is TGCAGTGCTAGATCACCCAGGGGTAGCACAGATACGCAGTATTTT.

By its share, this clonotype is medium-sized. The CDR3 spells CATSDLQGAGGEREADNEQFF. CDR3 bases: TGTGCCACCAGTGATTTACAGGGGGCAGGTGGCGAGCGGGAGGCGGACAATGAGCAGTTCTTC. The chain employs TRBV24-1 and TRBJ2-1; either TRBD1 or TRBD2 may supply D (9 bases each). Trimming took off 1 base at V and 5 bases at J, with 29 bases between the two ends. This CDR3 has 21 residues. Per the germline V gene, CDR1 is KGHDR and CDR2 is SFDVKD.

Ten or more counts support this clonotype. V usage is TRBV6-5 and J usage is TRBJ2-5; the D call may be TRBD1 or TRBD2 (7 bases each). The CDR3 totals 17 residues. V lost 6 bases, J lost 6 bases, and 26 bases lay in between. Germline lookup yields CDR1 MNHEY and CDR2 SVGAGI. This chain's CDR3 is CASSPHPTGRVFKTQYF. CDR3 nucleotide sequence: TGTGCCAGCAGCCCTCACCCGACAGGGAGGGTTTTCAAGACCCAGTACTTC.

The table lists this clonotype with many counts. This rearrangement joins TRBV6-2 or TRBV6-3 to TRBJ2-2; 8 bases match TRBD2. The CDR3 spans 15 residues. Germline V gives CDR1 MNHEY, CDR2 SVGEGT. The V gene end was trimmed by 7 bases and the J gene end by 6 bases; junction bases not matched to a gene: 10. CDR3 in amino acids: CASKQGTSEAGELFF. The CDR3 bases are TGTGCCAGCAAGCAGGGGACTAGTGAGGCCGGGGAGCTGTTTTTT.

By sample share, this clonotype is medium-sized. The rearrangement links TRBV18 to TRBJ2-3; D is uncertain. Per the germline V gene, CDR1 is KGHSH and CDR2 is LQKENI. Between the trimmed V and J ends, which lost 8 bases and 6 bases, there was a span of 12 bases. The CDR3 totals 12 residues. The CDR3 protein is CASRWGEDTQYF. CDR3 coding DNA: TGTGCCAGCCGTTGGGGTGAGGATACGCAGTATTTT.

The sample holds many counts of this clonotype. This sequence joins TRBV5-1 and TRBJ2-7; unclear D gene. Germline-derived CDR1 and CDR2 are SGHRS and YFSETQ. This CDR3 has 13 residues. Trimming left V 2 bases short and J 3 bases short, with 9 bases between. For the CDR3, the DNA is TGCGCCAGCAGCTTCTCGTGGGGCTACGAGCAGTACTTC. This encodes CASSFSWGYEQYF.

The J gene is TRBJ2-7, the V gene TRBV2; D remains unclear. V dropped 6 bases and J dropped 3 bases, with 18 bases sitting between them. Germline V lookup: CDR1 SNHLY, CDR2 FYNNEI. This CDR3 comprises 15 residues. CDR3 sequence reads: CASSPHYSKHYEQYF. The CDR3, as DNA: TGTGCCAGCAGCCCTCACTATTCGAAGCACTACGAGCAGTACTTC.